This T cell receptor beta chain was captured in a study of blood T cells in healthy people across ages. In this sample, this clonotype turned up a few times. It was with a sample-barcoded 5' primer and a J-beta primer mix that a second PCR of roughly 7 to 12 cycles was run. TCRdb re-analysed the 5' RACE reads in MiXCR, keeping a single row per CDR3 protein. The repertoire holds 1.8 million or so distinct CDR3 sequences, with more than 35% as singletons. The TCR sequence derives from a human donor in good health. What was sequenced was blood.

The DNA for the CDR3 is TGCAGCGTTGGTCCGGGCACCGCTTTCTTT. It encodes CSVGPGTAFF. The chain joins TRBV29-1 to TRBJ1-1; no firm D call. The germline V gene has CDR1 SQVTM and CDR2 ANQGSEA. The CDR3 is made up of 10 amino acids. The V end was cut by 4 bases, the J end by 11 bases, with 11 bases between.